This T cell receptor (beta chain) was recovered during a study of OX40 agonist ivuxolimab in advanced cancers. Study at large: An agonistic anti-OX40 (CD134) antibody, ivuxolimab, was used to treat the patients. At 0.01 to 10 mg/kg, ivuxolimab was administered intravenously to patients every 2 weeks. Partial responses occurred in Three dose-escalation patients, one with hepatocellular carcinoma and two with cutaneous melanoma.

The study, taken as a whole, reports: Partial responders treated at 0.1-3.0 mg/kg exhibited clonal expansion among the lowest measured.

Sequencing was performed with immunoSEQ multiplex PCR; in TCRdb, only in-frame clones are kept and a portion is missing. The sample comprises some 110,000 clones, about nine tenths of which are singletons, and more than 0.4% rests with the top ten. This clone was recorded once. The antigen remains unidentified. V gave up 1 base and J gave up 4 bases; unmatched junction bases: 7. Germline loops: CDR1 SGHAT, CDR2 FQNNGV. This CDR3 has 16 residues. This sequence joins TRBV11-2 and TRBJ1-2; TRBD1 aligns across 9 bases. The clonotype was recovered from an adult with an advanced solid tumor such as melanoma, head and neck, liver or kidney cancer. This sample comprised CD4+ or CD8+ T cells sorted from blood, obtained in a trial of the OX40 agonist ivuxolimab. CDR3 in DNA: TGTGCCAGCAGCTTAGGGGTGGGGACAGGGACCTATGGCTACACCTTC. As protein: CASSLGVGTGTYGYTF.